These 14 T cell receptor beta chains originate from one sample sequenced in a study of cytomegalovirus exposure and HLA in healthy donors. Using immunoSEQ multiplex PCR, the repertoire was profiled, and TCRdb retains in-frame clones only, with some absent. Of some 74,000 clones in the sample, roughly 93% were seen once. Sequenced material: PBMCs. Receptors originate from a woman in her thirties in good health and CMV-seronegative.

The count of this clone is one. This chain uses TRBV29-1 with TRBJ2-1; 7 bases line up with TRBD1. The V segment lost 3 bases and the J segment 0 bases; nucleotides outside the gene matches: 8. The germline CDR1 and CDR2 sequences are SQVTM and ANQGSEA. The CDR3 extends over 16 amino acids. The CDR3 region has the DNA TGCAGCGTTGACCACTCGACAGGGAGCTCCTACAATGAGCAGTTCTTC. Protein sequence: CSVDHSTGSSYNEQFF.

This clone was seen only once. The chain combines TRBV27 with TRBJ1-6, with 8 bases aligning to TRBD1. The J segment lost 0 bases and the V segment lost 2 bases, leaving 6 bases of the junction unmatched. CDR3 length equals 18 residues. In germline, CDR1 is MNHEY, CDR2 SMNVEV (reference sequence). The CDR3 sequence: CASSLGQGFGSYNSPLHF. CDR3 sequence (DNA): TGTGCCAGCAGTTTAGGACAGGGCTTCGGCTCCTATAATTCACCCCTCCACTTT.

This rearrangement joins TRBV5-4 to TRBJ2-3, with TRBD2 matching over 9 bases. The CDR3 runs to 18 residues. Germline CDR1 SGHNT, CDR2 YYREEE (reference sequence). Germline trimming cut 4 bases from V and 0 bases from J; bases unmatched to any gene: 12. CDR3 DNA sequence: TGTGCCAGCAGCCCTGGAAGTAGCGGGAGACTTAGCACAGATACGCAGTATTTT. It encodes CASSPGSSGRLSTDTQYF. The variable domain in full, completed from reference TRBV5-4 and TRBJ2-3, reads ETGVTQSPTHLIKTRGQQVTLRCSSQSGHNTVSWYQQALGQGPQFIFQYYREEENGRGNFPPRFSGLQFPNYSSELNVNALELDDSALYLCASSPGSSGRLSTDTQYFGPGTRLTVL.

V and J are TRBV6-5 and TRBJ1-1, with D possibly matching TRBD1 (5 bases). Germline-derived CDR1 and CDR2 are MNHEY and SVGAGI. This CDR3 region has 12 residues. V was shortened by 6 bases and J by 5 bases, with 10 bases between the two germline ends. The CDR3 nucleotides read TGTGCCAGCAGGAGACAGACAACTGAAGCTTTCTTT. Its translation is CASRRQTTEAFF.

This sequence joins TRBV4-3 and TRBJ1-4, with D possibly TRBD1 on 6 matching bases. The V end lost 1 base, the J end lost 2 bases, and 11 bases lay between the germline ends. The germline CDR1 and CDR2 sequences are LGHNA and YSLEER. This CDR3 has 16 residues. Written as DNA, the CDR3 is TGCGCCAGCAGCCAAGGCTTTACAGGGACTAATGAAAAACTGTTTTTT. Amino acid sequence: CASSQGFTGTNEKLFF.

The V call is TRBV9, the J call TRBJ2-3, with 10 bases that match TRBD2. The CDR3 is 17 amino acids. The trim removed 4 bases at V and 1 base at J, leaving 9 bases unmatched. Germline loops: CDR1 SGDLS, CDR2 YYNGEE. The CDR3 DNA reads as TGTGCCAGCAGCACTCGACCAACTAGCGGGGGCACAGATACGCAGTATTTT. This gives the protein CASSTRPTSGGTDTQYF.

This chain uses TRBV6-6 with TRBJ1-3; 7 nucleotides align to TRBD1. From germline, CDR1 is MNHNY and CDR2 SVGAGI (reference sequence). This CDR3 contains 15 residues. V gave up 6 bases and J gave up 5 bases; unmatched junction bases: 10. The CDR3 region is CASSHPSTGRNTIYF. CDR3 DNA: TGTGCCAGCAGCCATCCCTCGACAGGGAGAAACACCATATATTTT.

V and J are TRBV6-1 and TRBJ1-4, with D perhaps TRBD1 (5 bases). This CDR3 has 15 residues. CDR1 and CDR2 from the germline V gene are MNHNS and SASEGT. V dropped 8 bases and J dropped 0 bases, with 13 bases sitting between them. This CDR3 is CASAADSATNEKLFF. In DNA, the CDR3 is TGTGCCAGCGCAGCCGACAGCGCAACTAATGAAAAACTGTTTTTT.

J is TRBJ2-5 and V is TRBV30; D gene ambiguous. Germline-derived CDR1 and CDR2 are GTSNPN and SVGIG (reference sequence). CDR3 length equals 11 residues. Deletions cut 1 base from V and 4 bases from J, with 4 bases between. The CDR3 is CAWSALETQYF. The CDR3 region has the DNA TGTGCCTGGAGTGCACTAGAGACCCAGTACTTC.

The CDR3 loop is CASSSSDTQYF. In DNA form, the CDR3 reads TGTGCCAGCAGCTCAAGCGATACGCAGTATTTT. The chain recombines TRBV11-2 with TRBJ2-3; D is unresolved. Germline lookup yields CDR1 SGHAT and CDR2 FQNNGV. This CDR3 has 11 residues. Between the trimmed V and J ends, which lost 4 bases and 6 bases, there was a span of 5 bases.

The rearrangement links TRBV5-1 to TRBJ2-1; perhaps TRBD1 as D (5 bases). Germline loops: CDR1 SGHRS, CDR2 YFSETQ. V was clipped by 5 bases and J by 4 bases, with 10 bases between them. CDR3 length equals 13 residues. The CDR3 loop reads CASRADSYNEQFF. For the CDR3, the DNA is TGCGCCAGCAGAGCCGACAGTTACAATGAGCAGTTCTTC.

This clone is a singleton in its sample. This CDR3 is CASSPAGGVSNEQFF. The CDR3 region has the DNA TGTGCCAGCAGCCCAGCGGGGGGGGTCTCCAATGAGCAGTTCTTC. The rearrangement joins TRBV11-2 to TRBJ2-1; 10 nucleotides match TRBD2. Germline V gives CDR1 SGHAT, CDR2 FQNNGV. The CDR3 has 15 amino acids. V was clipped by 5 bases and J by 6 bases; unmatched bases: 7.

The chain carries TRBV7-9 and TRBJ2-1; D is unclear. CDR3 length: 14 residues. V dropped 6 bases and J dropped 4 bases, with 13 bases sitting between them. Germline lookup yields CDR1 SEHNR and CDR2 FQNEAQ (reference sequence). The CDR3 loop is CASRLDSPYNEQFF. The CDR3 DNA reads TGTGCCAGCAGACTTGACTCGCCATACAATGAGCAGTTCTTC.

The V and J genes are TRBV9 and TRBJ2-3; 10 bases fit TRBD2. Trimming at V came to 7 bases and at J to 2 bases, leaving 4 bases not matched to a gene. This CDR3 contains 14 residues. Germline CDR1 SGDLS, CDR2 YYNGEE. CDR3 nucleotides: TGTGCCAGCTCCACTAGCGGGATCACAGATACGCAGTATTTT. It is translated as CASSTSGITDTQYF.